A selection of T cell receptor beta chains follows, all from one sample in a study of blood T cells in healthy people across ages. MiXCR was run by TCRdb on the 5' RACE reads, yielding one entry per CDR3 protein. In the table there are fewer than 800,000 distinct CDR3 sequences, approximately 25% of which are singletons. The data were also submitted as part of a second study, on T cells of mothers and their children.

The sequenced sample consisted of blood. Every receptor here comes from a boy aged 5-17 years in good health. The CDR3 runs from the conserved cysteine through the conserved F or W. Fields, in order: D gene, clone size, J gene, V gene, CDR3 length, CDR3 protein, CDR3 DNA. D genes are given only for firm matches. A clone size is listed for some rows: how often the clone was seen (once, few, many), or a class if it is expanded.

d_gene: -; abundance: -; j_gene: TRBJ2-1; v_gene: TRBV11-2; len: 14; CDR3aa: CTSSLSPLINEQFF; CDR3nt: TGTACCAGCAGCCTTAGCCCCCTAATCAATGAGCAGTTCTTC
d_gene: TRBD1; abundance: -; j_gene: TRBJ1-2; v_gene: TRBV27; len: 13; CDR3aa: CASSSGTGVRYTF; CDR3nt: TGTGCCAGCAGTTCCGGGACAGGGGTCCGCTACACCTTC
d_gene: TRBD1; abundance: -; j_gene: TRBJ2-1; v_gene: TRBV5-1; len: 15; CDR3aa: CASSFRDRSYNEQFF; CDR3nt: TGCGCCAGCAGCTTCCGGGACAGATCCTACAATGAGCAGTTCTTC
d_gene: -; abundance: few; j_gene: TRBJ1-4; v_gene: TRBV28; len: 17; CDR3aa: CASSNREGAVLHEKLFF; CDR3nt: TGTGCCAGCAGTAATAGGGAGGGAGCGGTCCTTCATGAAAAACTGTTTTTT
d_gene: -; abundance: few; j_gene: TRBJ2-7; v_gene: TRBV4-3; len: 13; CDR3aa: CASSHTQSYEQYF; CDR3nt: TGCGCCAGCAGCCATACGCAGTCCTACGAGCAGTACTTC
d_gene: TRBD1; abundance: -; j_gene: TRBJ2-7; v_gene: TRBV7-9; len: 16; CDR3aa: CASRGQGIEGPYEQYF; CDR3nt: TGTGCCAGCAGGGGACAGGGTATCGAAGGCCCCTACGAGCAGTACTTC
d_gene: -; abundance: -; j_gene: TRBJ1-2; v_gene: TRBV4-1; len: 15; CDR3aa: CASSLIRGDRYGYTF; CDR3nt: TGCGCCAGCAGCCTCATCCGGGGAGACCGCTATGGCTACACCTTC
d_gene: -; abundance: -; j_gene: TRBJ2-1; v_gene: TRBV12-3/TRBV12-4; len: 13; CDR3aa: CASKKRAGNEQFF; CDR3nt: TGTGCCAGCAAGAAGAGGGCGGGGAATGAGCAGTTCTTC
d_gene: -; abundance: -; j_gene: TRBJ2-3; v_gene: TRBV2; len: 12; CDR3aa: CASSGPRDTQYF; CDR3nt: TGTGCCAGCAGTGGCCCGCGAGATACGCAGTATTTT
d_gene: TRBD2; abundance: few; j_gene: TRBJ2-7; v_gene: TRBV25-1; len: 15; CDR3aa: CASSDAGGVTYEQYF; CDR3nt: TGTGCCAGCAGTGATGCTGGGGGGGTGACCTACGAGCAGTACTTC
d_gene: -; abundance: many; j_gene: TRBJ2-5; v_gene: TRBV10-3; len: 15; CDR3aa: CAISERAGLQETQYF; CDR3nt: TGTGCCATCAGTGAGCGCGCAGGGCTGCAAGAGACCCAGTACTTC
d_gene: -; abundance: -; j_gene: TRBJ1-4; v_gene: TRBV6-1; len: 17; CDR3aa: CASRNLQEEGTNEKLFF; CDR3nt: TGTGCCAGCAGAAACCTCCAGGAGGAGGGAACTAATGAAAAACTGTTTTTT
d_gene: TRBD2; abundance: -; j_gene: TRBJ2-7; v_gene: TRBV20-1; len: 15; CDR3aa: CSARGGGAGAYEQYF; CDR3nt: TGCAGTGCTAGAGGTGGTGGAGCGGGAGCCTACGAGCAGTACTTC
d_gene: TRBD2; abundance: -; j_gene: TRBJ2-5; v_gene: TRBV7-9; len: 15; CDR3aa: CASSLITSEQETQYF; CDR3nt: TGTGCCAGCAGCTTAATAACTAGCGAACAAGAGACCCAGTACTTC